This T cell receptor (beta chain) was recorded in a study of blood T cell repertoires in COVID-19. As for the study in general: Samples taken during acute and convalescent COVID-19 were collected in the United States, Italy and Spain. Sources were T cells, B-cell-depleted T cells, or PBMCs; the material itself was cDNA or gDNA.

V was trimmed by 4 bases and J by 6 bases, leaving 12 bases between them. The CDR3 has 13 amino acids. Germline V CDR1 and CDR2: SEHNR, FQNEAQ (reference sequence). In the source study's methods: Researchers report that nucleated cell counts were estimated from reference gene primer amplification. This table comes from immunoSEQ multiplex PCR, and its TCRdb copy is limited to in-frame clones, with some not included. The V and J calls and clone size come from that table; D and trimming were worked out from the DNA. Counted here are around 62,000 clones, about 82% occurring once; the ten biggest clones make up 20% to 25%.

V and J are TRBV7-9 and TRBJ1-1; a possible D gene is TRBD1 (6 bases). This TCR was recovered from a man aged 45-60 years with acute or convalescent COVID-19. Material for sequencing was peripheral blood. CDR3 amino acids: CASSSTGLAEAFF. As DNA, the CDR3 is TGTGCCAGCAGCTCAACAGGGCTAGCTGAAGCTTTCTTT.